This is a list of T cell receptor beta chains from one sample in a study of blood T cell repertoires in COVID-19. Data came from immunoSEQ multiplex PCR; TCRdb stores just in-frame clones and leaves some out. The sample lists around 400,000 clones, approximately 89% occurring once. Sequencing used peripheral blood. The receptors come from a woman aged 25 to 45 with COVID-19, enrolled during active disease. The CDR3 runs from the conserved cysteine through the conserved F or W. Each record gives: D gene, V gene, CDR3 length, J gene, clone size, CDR3 DNA, CDR3 protein. A D gene is named only where the DNA matches it firmly. A row's size may be missing; if present it is once, few, many or a size class.

>.|TRBV25-1|14|TRBJ2-4|.
TGTGCCAGCAGCCCCGCGGGGTGGGGGAACATTCAGTACTTC
CASSPAGWGNIQYF
>.|TRBV28|14|TRBJ2-5|.
TGTGCCAGCAGTTTCGCAGCGGTCCAAGAGACCCAGTACTTC
CASSFAAVQETQYF
>TRBD2|TRBV9|15|TRBJ2-7|.
TGTGCCAGCAGCGTAGCGGCGGGAGGGAGTCACGAGCAGTACTTC
CASSVAAGGSHEQYF
>TRBD2|TRBV12-3/TRBV12-4|12|TRBJ2-7|.
TGTGCCAGCTGCCTTTGGGGGGGCGAGCAGTACTTC
CASCLWGGEQYF
>TRBD2|TRBV11-3|19|TRBJ2-1|.
TGTGCCAGCAGCTTAGGTTCGGGGGAGGGCCGTAGCTCCTACAATGAGCAGTTCTTC
CASSLGSGEGRSSYNEQFF
>TRBD1|TRBV4-3|16|TRBJ1-2|.
TGCGCCAGCAGCCAGCCGGGACAGGGGGAGAACTATGGCTACACCTTC
CASSQPGQGENYGYTF
>TRBD1|TRBV28|15|TRBJ1-2|.
TGTGCCAGCAGCCCTCGGGACAGGACCCACTATGGCTACACCTTC
CASSPRDRTHYGYTF
>.|TRBV9|15|TRBJ2-7|.
TGTGCCAGCAGCCCCGGAGGCAGGGGTTCCTACGAGCAGTACTTC
CASSPGGRGSYEQYF
>.|TRBV7-8|12|TRBJ2-3|.
TGTGCCAGCAGCTCCGGGGTCGGGACGCAGTATTTT
CASSSGVGTQYF
>TRBD1|TRBV19|13|TRBJ1-3|once
TGTGCCCGACACTCAGGGGGGGGAAACACCATATATTTT
CARHSGGGNTIYF
>TRBD2|TRBV25-1|16|TRBJ2-3|.
TGTGCCAGCAGCATTTCTAGCGGGAGTTACACAGATACGCAGTATTTT
CASSISSGSYTDTQYF
>TRBD1|TRBV27|13|TRBJ2-7|.
TGTGCCAGCGGGCCGGGACAGCGCTACGAGCAGTACTTC
CASGPGQRYEQYF
>TRBD1|TRBV20-1|11|TRBJ2-5|.
TGCAGTGTCGACAGGGGGGAGACCCAGTACTTC
CSVDRGETQYF
>TRBD1|TRBV2|14|TRBJ1-1|.
TGTGCCAGCAGCCTAGGACAGGGGTGGACTGAAGCTTTCTTT
CASSLGQGWTEAFF
>TRBD2|TRBV10-1|15|TRBJ2-1|.
TGCGCCAGCAGTGGGACTAGCGGTTCCTACAATGAGCAGTTCTTC
CASSGTSGSYNEQFF
>TRBD1|TRBV24-1|15|TRBJ2-5|.
TGTGCCACCAGTCACCGGGACAGGGGGCAAGAGACCCAGTACTTC
CATSHRDRGQETQYF
>.|TRBV3-1/TRBV3-2|14|TRBJ1-2|.
TGTGCCAGCAGCCAAGTGTCCGGGTTTGATGGCTACACCTTC
CASSQVSGFDGYTF
>.|TRBV6-6|15|TRBJ1-6|.
TGTGCCAGCAGTTACTCAGAGGGAGTCTCTTCACCCCTCCACTTT
CASSYSEGVSSPLHF
>.|TRBV6-5|14|TRBJ2-3|once
TGTGCCAGCAGTTACTCGGTCCGGGCAGATACGCAGTATTTT
CASSYSVRADTQYF
>TRBD2|TRBV5-1|14|TRBJ2-3|.
TGCGCCAGCAGCCGAACTAGCGACCCAGATACGCAGTATTTT
CASSRTSDPDTQYF
>TRBD2|TRBV10-3|13|TRBJ2-1|.
TGTGCCACCGCGACTAGCGGCAACAATGAGCAGTTCTTC
CATATSGNNEQFF
>TRBD1|TRBV28|16|TRBJ1-5|.
TGTGCCAGCAGTCCCCAAACAGGGGGCGGCGATCAGCCCCAGCATTTT
CASSPQTGGGDQPQHF
>.|TRBV10-2|14|TRBJ1-6|few
TGCGCCAGCAGTGAGAGGCAGGGTTATTCACCCCTCCACTTT
CASSERQGYSPLHF
>TRBD1|TRBV9|16|TRBJ1-1|.
TGTGCCAGCAGCGTAGGACAGGGGGCGTTCAACACTGAAGCTTTCTTT
CASSVGQGAFNTEAFF
>.|TRBV3-1/TRBV3-2|13|TRBJ1-5|.
TGTGCCAGCAGCCGAGGGATTGGGCAGCCCCAGCATTTT
CASSRGIGQPQHF
>TRBD1|TRBV5-1|15|TRBJ2-1|.
TGCGCCAGCACCATTCAGGGGGACCCCCACAATGAGCAGTTCTTC
CASTIQGDPHNEQFF
>TRBD2|TRBV6-6|17|TRBJ2-2|few
TGTGCCAGCAGTCGCCATAGCGGGAGCGATTCGAGCGGGGAGCTGTTTTTT
CASSRHSGSDSSGELFF
>TRBD2|TRBV4-1|16|TRBJ2-3|.
TGCGCCAGCAGCCAATTCCTAGCGGGAGGCTCGGATACGCAGTATTTT
CASSQFLAGGSDTQYF
>TRBD1|TRBV7-9|14|TRBJ2-7|.
TGTGCCAGCAGCTTACTGGGACAGGGTCGCGAGCAGTACTTC
CASSLLGQGREQYF
>TRBD1|TRBV10-3|14|TRBJ1-5|.
TGTGCCATCAGCCGACAGGGAAAAGGTCAGCCCCAGCATTTT
CAISRQGKGQPQHF
>TRBD1|TRBV19|14|TRBJ2-5|.
TGTGCCAGTAGTTCCAACAGGGGTGAAGAGACCCAGTACTTC
CASSSNRGEETQYF
>.|TRBV12-2|16|TRBJ2-5|.
TGTGCAAGTCGCTCCCGACTAGCGCCATATGAAGAGACCCAGTACTTC
CASRSRLAPYEETQYF
>TRBD1|TRBV3-1/TRBV3-2|18|TRBJ2-3|.
TGTGCCAGCAGCGACATAGCAGGGGCCAGGGGGCCGGTAGATACGCAGTATTTT
CASSDIAGARGPVDTQYF
>.|TRBV11-2|16|TRBJ2-6|.
TGTGCCAGCAGCTTGACAGTATCTTCTGGGGCCAACGTCCTGACTTTC
CASSLTVSSGANVLTF
>TRBD1|TRBV7-6|13|TRBJ2-1|.
TGTGCCAGCAGCTTAGACAGGGGGAGTGAGCAGTTCTTC
CASSLDRGSEQFF
>TRBD2|TRBV18|18|TRBJ2-5|.
TGTGCCAGCTCACCAAGACTAGCGGGAGGCCATTCCCAAGAGACCCAGTACTTC
CASSPRLAGGHSQETQYF
>TRBD1|TRBV9|13|TRBJ2-7|.
TGTGCCAGCAGCCCTGGACAGGGCTACGAGCAGTACTTC
CASSPGQGYEQYF
>TRBD2|TRBV7-9|17|TRBJ2-1|.
TGTGCCAGCAGCAACAAAAGGGCGGGAGGTTGGGATGGTGAGCAGTTCTTC
CASSNKRAGGWDGEQFF
>.|TRBV6-1|15|TRBJ2-7|.
TGTGCCAGCAGTTCATCAGGGAGGTGGCCCTACGAGCAGTACTTC
CASSSSGRWPYEQYF
>.|TRBV18|14|TRBJ1-2|.
TGTGCCAGCTCACCTGGTTTGGGGGGCTATGGCTACACCTTC
CASSPGLGGYGYTF
>TRBD2|TRBV27|15|TRBJ2-7|.
TGTGCCAGCAGTTTATCAAGCGGGAGGCCCTACGAGCAGTACTTC
CASSLSSGRPYEQYF
>TRBD1|TRBV5-1|14|TRBJ1-2|.
TGCGCCAGCAGCTCGGGACAGGACTACGATGGCTACACCTTC
CASSSGQDYDGYTF
>TRBD2|TRBV9|19|TRBJ2-1|.
TGTGCCAGCAGCGTAGGTGGCGTGAGGCGGGAGGGGACCTACAATGAGCAGTTCTTC
CASSVGGVRREGTYNEQFF
>.|TRBV6-6|13|TRBJ1-2|few
TGTGCCAGCAGCCTCGGCCAGGGCCGTGGCTACACCTTC
CASSLGQGRGYTF
>.|TRBV2|13|TRBJ2-1|.
TGTGCCAGCAGTGAAGACTCCCTTATGGAGCAGTTCTTC
CASSEDSLMEQFF
>.|TRBV30|13|TRBJ2-5|.
TGTGCCTGGAACAGGGTTGCGCAAGAGACCCAGTACTTC
CAWNRVAQETQYF
>.|TRBV29-1|14|TRBJ2-1|.
TGCAGCGTTGAAGATCGGAGCGTCTACAATGAGCAGTTCTTC
CSVEDRSVYNEQFF
>TRBD2|TRBV28|12|TRBJ2-1|.
TGTGCCAGCAGTTTGCGGGAGAATGAGCAGTTCTTC
CASSLRENEQFF
>.|TRBV5-1|14|TRBJ2-1|once
TGCGCCAGCAGCTGGCAAGTCAGTAACAATGAGCAGTTCTTC
CASSWQVSNNEQFF
>TRBD1|TRBV7-2|13|TRBJ2-7|.
TGTGCCAGCAGCCGGGACAGGGGAAACGAGCAGTACTTC
CASSRDRGNEQYF
>TRBD1|TRBV27|16|TRBJ1-6|.
TGTGCCAGCAGTTTATCTGGGACAGGGAAAAATTCACCCCTCCACTTT
CASSLSGTGKNSPLHF
>.|TRBV29-1|13|TRBJ2-7|.
TGCAGCGTTGGGAGGGGTATAAACTACGAGCAGTACTTC
CSVGRGINYEQYF
>TRBD2|TRBV28|15|TRBJ2-1|.
TGTGCCAGCAAAATCCTAGCGGGAGGGACCAATGAGCAGTTCTTC
CASKILAGGTNEQFF
>.|TRBV30|13|TRBJ2-7|.
TGTGCCTGGAGTAATGGACTGGGCTACGAGCAGTACTTC
CAWSNGLGYEQYF
>.|TRBV5-1|14|TRBJ2-1|.
TGCGCCAGCAGCCCGACCGGACTAAACAATGAGCAGTTCTTC
CASSPTGLNNEQFF